A single sample gave rise to the 32 T cell receptor beta chains below, sequenced in a study of blood T cell repertoires in COVID-19. Assay used: immunoSEQ multiplex PCR; TCRdb lists only in-frame clones, some missing. The data show under 300,000 clones, roughly four fifths seen once. Sequencing input: peripheral blood. The source is a woman aged 18-29 years with acute or convalescent COVID-19.

The chain joins TRBV11-2 to TRBJ1-3, with unresolved D. Germline V gives CDR1 SGHAT, CDR2 FQNNGV. The V and J ends lost 7 bases and 0 bases respectively, with 13 bases between them. The length of the CDR3 is 15 residues. CDR3 nucleotides: TGTGCCAGCACCATTTTACCTAGCTCTGGAAACACCATATATTTT. This codes for CASTILPSSGNTIYF.

A word on this clone: A much larger clone sits a single nucleotide away, making a read error possible. The V and J genes are TRBV7-2 and TRBJ1-2, with D possibly TRBD1 on 5 matching bases. V lost 1 base and J 2 bases, leaving 5 bases between the germline ends. CDR1 is SGHTA, CDR2 FQGNSA, per germline. There are 13 residues in the CDR3. The CDR3 nucleotides are TGTGCCAGCAGCTTAGGACAGAACTATGGCTACACCTTC. It is translated as CASSLGQNYGYTF.

CDR3 in amino acids: CASSKARTSGWDSYNEQFF. Written as DNA, the CDR3 is TGTGCCAGCAGCAAAGCTCGGACTAGCGGGTGGGACTCCTACAATGAGCAGTTCTTC. The chain carries TRBV21-1 and TRBJ2-1; the tabulated D call, TRBD2, remains unverified against the DNA. TRBV21-1 is classified as a pseudogene. CDR3 length equals 19 residues.

This sequence joins TRBV30 and TRBJ2-7; D is perhaps TRBD1 (5 bases). Germline V gives CDR1 GTSNPN, CDR2 SVGIG (reference sequence). Trimming took off 2 bases at V and 8 bases at J, with 13 bases between the two ends. CDR3 length: 12 amino acids. The DNA of the CDR3 is TGTGCCTGGAGTACCCGAGACAGCAAGCAGTACTTC. Its protein is CAWSTRDSKQYF.

The chain combines TRBV5-1 with TRBJ1-4, with TRBD1 matching over 11 bases. The V and J ends lost 4 bases and 0 bases, in that order; junction bases with no gene match: 2. Germline V gene sequence: CDR1 SGHRS, CDR2 YFSETQ. The CDR3 runs 16 residues. The CDR3 DNA is TGCGCCAGCAGCAAGGGACAGGGGGCAACTAATGAAAAACTGTTTTTT. It specifies CASSKGQGATNEKLFF.

CDR3 region: CASSPGTGFYEQYF. The DNA for the CDR3 is TGTGCCAGCAGCCCCGGGACAGGGTTTTACGAGCAGTACTTC. The rearrangement links TRBV27 to TRBJ2-7, with 9 bases that match TRBD1. CDR3 length equals 14 residues. Unmatched junction bases numbered 7, after V lost 6 bases and J lost 4 bases. The germline V gene encodes CDR1 MNHEY and CDR2 SMNVEV (reference sequence).

The V call is TRBV4-3, the J call TRBJ2-7; 9 bases line up with TRBD2. With V trimmed by 0 bases and J by 3 bases, 3 bases remained unmatched. CDR1 is LGHNA, CDR2 YSLEER, per germline. This CDR3 has 15 amino acids. This chain's CDR3 is CASSQDASGNYEQYF. The CDR3 DNA reads TGCGCCAGCAGCCAAGATGCTAGCGGGAACTACGAGCAGTACTTC.

V and J are TRBV9 and TRBJ1-6, with TRBD1 as a possible D gene (5 bases). V was pared by 4 bases and J by 7 bases, with 18 bases between. Germline V gene lookup returns CDR1 SGDLS and CDR2 YYNGEE. This CDR3 region has 16 residues. In DNA, the CDR3 is TGTGCCAGCAGCCCACGACAAGGGGCAGTCAATTCACCCCTCCACTTT. Protein sequence: CASSPRQGAVNSPLHF.

The chain couples TRBV28 to TRBJ1-3, with TRBD1 matching 10 bases. CDR1 is MDHEN and CDR2 is SYDVKM in the germline V gene. This CDR3 comprises 14 residues. CDR3 nucleotides: TGTGCATCCCGACAGGGGGCGGGTGGAAACACCATATATTTT. Protein: CASRQGAGGNTIYF.

This rearrangement joins TRBV28 to TRBJ1-2, with TRBD1 as a possible D gene (6 bases). The CDR3 has 12 residues. The germline gives CDR1 MDHEN, CDR2 SYDVKM. V was pared by 7 bases and J by 3 bases, with 9 bases between. The CDR3 coding sequence is TGTGCCAGCAAGAACAGGGACTATGGCTACACCTTC. This encodes CASKNRDYGYTF.

This clone came up a few times. V gene TRBV5-1 combines with J gene TRBJ1-2; 11 bases fit TRBD1. CDR1 is SGHRS and CDR2 is YFSETQ in the germline V gene. The CDR3 totals 14 residues. Trimming at V came to 5 bases and at J to 4 bases, leaving 4 bases not matched to a gene. The CDR3 DNA reads TGCGCCAGCAGTTGGGGGACAGGGGGCTATGGCTACACCTTC. It is translated as CASSWGTGGYGYTF. Drawing the rest from reference TRBV5-1 and TRBJ1-2, the complete variable domain is KAGVTQTPRYLIKTRGQQVTLSCSPISGHRSVSWYQQTPGQGLQFLFEYFSETQRNKGNFPGRFSGRQFSNSRSEMNVSTLELGDSALYLCASSWGTGGYGYTFGSGTRLTVV.

This chain connects TRBV27 to TRBJ2-1, with TRBD2 matching 9 bases. V shed 0 bases, J shed 6 bases, and the junction held 9 bases outside the gene matches. CDR1 and CDR2 (germline): MNHEY, SMNVEV (reference sequence). There are 17 residues in the CDR3. CDR3 protein: CASSLSASGIRSNEQFF. The CDR3 DNA reads as TGTGCCAGCAGTTTATCGGCTAGCGGGATCCGAAGCAATGAGCAGTTCTTC.

The gene calls are TRBV4-3 and TRBJ2-1; tentative D call: TRBD2 (6 bases). The CDR3 consists of 17 residues. V was clipped by 1 base and J by 0 bases, with 13 bases between them. Germline V gene data show CDR1 as LGHNA and CDR2 as YSLEER. For the CDR3, the DNA is TGCGCCAGCAGCCAAGGGACTACGAGGAGCTCCTACAATGAGCAGTTCTTC. It specifies CASSQGTTRSSYNEQFF.

The V and J genes are TRBV5-6 and TRBJ2-3; maybe TRBD1 (5 bases). CDR3 size: 15 residues. V lost 0 bases to trimming and J lost 0 bases, with 8 bases between them. Germline V lookup: CDR1 SGHDT, CDR2 YYEEEE. This CDR3 reads CASSLGQGSTDTQYF. The CDR3 coding sequence is TGTGCCAGCAGCTTGGGCCAGGGAAGCACAGATACGCAGTATTTT.

The V gene is TRBV28, the J gene TRBJ2-1; 11 bases map to TRBD2. This CDR3 region has 16 residues. J was trimmed by 6 bases and V by 3 bases; bases with no gene match: 7. Germline CDR1 reads MDHEN; CDR2 reads SYDVKM. The CDR3 DNA reads as TGTGCCAGCAGTTTGGCCGGGACTAGCGGTTTCAATGAGCAGTTCTTC. Protein: CASSLAGTSGFNEQFF. Full variable domain (rest looked up from reference TRBV28 and TRBJ2-1): DVKVTQSSRYLVKRTGEKVFLECVQDMDHENMFWYRQDPGLGLRLIYFSYDVKMKEKGDIPEGYSVSREKKERFSLILESASTNQTSMYLCASSLAGTSGFNEQFFGPGTRLTVL.

The chain uses TRBV6-1 and TRBJ1-5, with a possible D match to TRBD1 (6 bases). The germline CDR1 and CDR2 sequences are MNHNS and SASEGT. CDR3 length equals 14 residues. Trimming cost V 8 bases and J 13 bases, with 24 bases left between them. The CDR3 sequence: CASGQAWTDREQHF. CDR3 bases: TGTGCCAGCGGTCAAGCCTGGACAGATAGAGAACAGCATTTT.

The rearrangement joins TRBV20-1 to TRBJ2-7, with a tentative D call TRBD1 (6 bases). V dropped 5 bases and J dropped 7 bases, with 12 bases sitting between them. The CDR3 covers 11 residues. Germline V lookup: CDR1 DFQATT, CDR2 SNEGSKA (reference sequence). The CDR3 DNA reads as TGCAGTGCTCACAGGGTGAAAGAGCAGTACTTC. This sequence encodes CSAHRVKEQYF.

This chain links TRBV11-2 with TRBJ2-1, with 11 bases matching TRBD2. Germline assignment: CDR1 SGHAT and CDR2 FQNNGV. The J segment lost 7 bases and the V segment lost 3 bases, leaving 5 bases of the junction unmatched. This CDR3 region has 15 residues. CDR3 bases: TGTGCCAGCAGCTTGACTAGCGGGAACGTAAATGAGCAGTTCTTC. It specifies CASSLTSGNVNEQFF.

The V gene is TRBV18, the J gene TRBJ2-5; 7 nucleotides match TRBD2. This CDR3 region has 15 residues. V gave up 3 bases and J gave up 1 base; unmatched junction bases: 5. Germline V gene data show CDR1 as KGHSH and CDR2 as LQKENI. The CDR3: CASSPVTSSQETQYF. The DNA of the CDR3 is TGTGCCAGCTCACCCGTGACTAGCAGCCAAGAGACCCAGTACTTC.

The chain carries TRBV28 and TRBJ1-1; 7 bases map to TRBD1. J gave up 6 bases and V 5 bases, and 9 bases lay outside the gene matches. This CDR3 has 14 residues. CDR1 and CDR2 (germline): MDHEN, SYDVKM. CDR3 protein: CASSPNRGGPEAFF. Here the CDR3 DNA reads TGTGCCAGCAGTCCTAACAGGGGAGGTCCTGAAGCTTTCTTT.

This sequence joins TRBV15 and TRBJ1-5; 9 positions match TRBD1. Losses at the gene ends were 2 bases for V and 6 bases for J; bases not matched to a gene: 11. Per germline, CDR1 LNHNV and CDR2 YYDKDF (reference sequence). The CDR3 length is 17 residues. Here the CDR3 DNA reads TGTGCCACCAGCAGAACGCCCCGGGACAGGGAAGGTCAGCCCCAGCATTTT. This sequence encodes CATSRTPRDREGQPQHF.

This chain connects TRBV6-5 to TRBJ1-6, with D hard to call. The germline V gene has CDR1 MNHEY and CDR2 SVGAGI. With 10 bases removed from V and 6 bases from J, the gap between germline ends came to 19 bases. This CDR3 comprises 15 residues. The CDR3 reads CATTNRYAGNSPLHF. As DNA, the CDR3 is TGTGCCACAACCAACCGGTACGCTGGTAATTCACCCCTCCACTTT.

In DNA form, the CDR3 reads TGTGCAAGTCGCTCGCACAGGGGTCCCTACGAGCAGTACTTC. Translated, it gives CASRSHRGPYEQYF. The genes are TRBV12-2 and TRBJ2-7; the DNA was not used to check the table's D call, TRBD1. TRBV12-2 is a documented pseudogene. The CDR3 has 14 amino acids.

The V and J genes are TRBV5-1 and TRBJ2-5; 10 nucleotides line up with TRBD2. The germline V gene has CDR1 SGHRS and CDR2 YFSETQ. This CDR3 is 15 amino acids long. J lost 4 bases, V lost 1 base, and 4 bases had no gene match. The CDR3: CASSLSGRGAETQYF. CDR3 coding DNA: TGCGCCAGCAGCTTGAGCGGGAGGGGTGCAGAGACCCAGTACTTC.

The sample holds one count of this clone. J is TRBJ2-1 and V is TRBV7-9; perhaps TRBD1 as D (6 bases). Trimming pared 1 base from V and 9 bases from J, leaving 13 bases between. The CDR3 consists of 14 residues. Looked up from germline, CDR1 is SEHNR and CDR2 is FQNEAQ (reference sequence). This CDR3 is CASSLDREFVEQFF. CDR3 nucleotide sequence: TGTGCCAGCAGCTTAGACAGGGAGTTTGTTGAGCAGTTCTTC.

The V gene is TRBV5-4, the J gene TRBJ2-5; the D is unclear. The CDR3 is 15 amino acids. V shed 0 bases and J shed 2 bases, with 11 bases lying between them. CDR1 is SGHNT, CDR2 YYREEE, per germline (reference sequence). The CDR3 reads CASSLAAVIQETQYF. The CDR3 bases are TGTGCCAGCAGCTTGGCCGCGGTAATACAAGAGACCCAGTACTTC.

The rearrangement joins TRBV28 to TRBJ1-2; 9 bases line up with TRBD1. This CDR3 spans 15 amino acids. CDR1 is MDHEN, CDR2 SYDVKM, per germline. V lost 4 bases and J lost 2; bases outside the gene matches: 5. CDR3 coding DNA: TGTGCCAGCAGTTCCGTTGGACAGGGGAACTATGGCTACACCTTC. Its translation is CASSSVGQGNYGYTF.

The CDR3 nucleotides are TGTGCCAGCAGCCAAGATACGTGGAAAGGGGTAGTAGCGGGAAATGAAAAACTGTTTTTT. It yields the protein CASSQDTWKGVVAGNEKLFF. V and J are TRBV14 and TRBJ1-4, with D perhaps matching TRBD1 (5 bases). The CDR3 has 20 amino acids. V lost 0 bases, J lost 5 bases, and 25 bases lay in between. Germline-derived CDR1 and CDR2 are SGHDN and FVKESK.

This clone has at least ten counts. The chain couples TRBV5-1 to TRBJ2-3; D gene ambiguous. Trimming stripped 4 bases from V and 2 bases from J, with 5 bases between. In germline, CDR1 is SGHRS, CDR2 YFSETQ. CDR3 length: 12 residues. This CDR3 is CASSPFTDTQYF. CDR3 coding DNA: TGCGCCAGCAGCCCCTTCACAGATACGCAGTATTTT.

The genes are TRBV5-4 and TRBJ1-1; 8 bases map to TRBD1. V lost 4 bases and J lost 4; bases outside the gene matches: 6. The germline V gene has CDR1 SGHNT and CDR2 YYREEE (reference sequence). This CDR3 comprises 14 residues. The CDR3 reads CASSMDRVVTEAFF. The CDR3 nucleotides read TGTGCCAGCAGCATGGACAGGGTAGTCACTGAAGCTTTCTTT.

The chain joins TRBV7-9 to TRBJ1-1; possible D gene TRBD1, 6 bases. Germline CDR1 and CDR2: SEHNR and FQNEAQ (reference sequence). V was trimmed by 5 bases and J by 4 bases, leaving 14 bases between them. This CDR3 is built from 14 residues. The CDR3 loop is CASSPGGAGTEAFF. For the CDR3, the DNA is TGTGCCAGCAGCCCCGGGGGGGCGGGCACTGAAGCTTTCTTT. Full variable domain (outside the CDR3, taken from reference TRBV7-9 and TRBJ1-1): DTGVSQNPRHKITKRGQNVTFRCDPISEHNRLYWYRQTLGQGPEFLTYFQNEAQLEKSRLLSDRFSAERPKGSFSTLEIQRTEQGDSAMYLCASSPGGAGTEAFFGQGTRLTVV.

The V and J genes are TRBV6-6 and TRBJ1-6; 7 bases match TRBD1. This CDR3 has 14 residues. Losses at the gene ends were 6 bases for V and 5 bases for J; bases not matched to a gene: 4. Germline V CDR1 and CDR2: MNHNY, SVGAGI (reference sequence). The CDR3 bases are TGTGCCAGCAGCCAAACAGGGGATAATTCACCCCTCCACTTT. The encoded protein is CASSQTGDNSPLHF.